This section outlines one T cell receptor (beta chain) sequence together with its context. This sample is drawn from a study of shared T cell receptors in the human thymus. In germline, CDR1 is LGHNA, CDR2 YSLEER. There are 18 residues in the CDR3. V dropped 2 bases and J dropped 4 bases, with 21 bases sitting between them. Libraries were prepared by immunoSEQ multiplex PCR; TCRdb keeps only in-frame clonotypes and omits some of them. The sample holds 700,000 or so clones; approximately 85% are singletons and the top ten take roughly 0.01%. The same sample was also used in a study of human thymus T cells. That study adds: Corrective surgery for congenital heart defects was being performed on the healthy Finnish infants who served as donors. Thymus specimens were resections from corrective heart surgery. Blood and thymic repertoires both appeared biased in V and J gene usage. Reports from related research described highly overlapping thymic repertoires among unrelated individuals.

Sequencing was carried out using thymocytes. The receptor's source is a girl less than two years old with a congenital heart defect. The chain has TRBV4-3 and TRBJ1-3; unclear D gene. For the CDR3, the DNA is TGCGCCAGCAGCCAAATCGAGGAAGCGGGGAAGCTAGGAAACACCATATATTTT. Amino acid sequence: CASSQIEEAGKLGNTIYF.